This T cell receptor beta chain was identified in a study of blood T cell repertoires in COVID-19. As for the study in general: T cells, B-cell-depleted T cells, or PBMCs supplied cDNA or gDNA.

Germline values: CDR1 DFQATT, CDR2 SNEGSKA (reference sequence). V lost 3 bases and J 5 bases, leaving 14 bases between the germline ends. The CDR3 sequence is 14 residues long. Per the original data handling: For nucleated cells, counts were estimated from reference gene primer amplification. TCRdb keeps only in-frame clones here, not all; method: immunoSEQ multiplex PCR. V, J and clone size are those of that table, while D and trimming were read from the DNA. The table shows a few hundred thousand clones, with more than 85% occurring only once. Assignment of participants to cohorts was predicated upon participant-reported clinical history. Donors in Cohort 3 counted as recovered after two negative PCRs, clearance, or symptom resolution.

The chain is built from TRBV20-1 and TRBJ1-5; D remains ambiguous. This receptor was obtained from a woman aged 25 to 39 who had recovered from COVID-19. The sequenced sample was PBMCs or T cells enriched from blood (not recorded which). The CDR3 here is CSASTGIGHQPQHF. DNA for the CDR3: TGCAGTGCTAGTACCGGGATAGGTCATCAGCCCCAGCATTTT.